Sequencing of this T cell receptor (beta chain) was carried out in a study of OX40 agonist ivuxolimab in advanced cancers. Overall study findings and caveats: On average, CD8+ T cells showed a greater number of expanded clones than CD4+. The study observed clonal expansion of CD4+ and CD8+ blood T cells by week 6 at 0.1 to 3.0 mg/kg.

This clone qualifies as medium-sized. Its antigen remains unknown. Blood samples were obtained at baseline, cycle 4 day 1, and cycle 7 day 1. In germline, CDR1 is MRHNA, CDR2 SNTAGT. V was pared by 5 bases and J by 5 bases, with 2 bases of the junction left unmatched. This CDR3 region has 15 residues. Clones were read by immunoSEQ multiplex PCR, and TCRdb kept only the in-frame ones, dropping some. The table has roughly 9,500 clones, about 66% seen once; the top ten hold about 24%. This receptor was taken from an adult with an advanced solid tumor such as melanoma, head and neck, liver or kidney cancer. The sample consisted of CD4+ or CD8+ T cells sorted from blood, taken in a trial of the OX40 agonist ivuxolimab. V gene TRBV6-4 combines with J gene TRBJ2-1; 14 nucleotides line up with TRBD2. The CDR3 region is CASSPGLAGDNEQFF. The CDR3 DNA is TGTGCCAGCAGTCCGGGACTAGCGGGAGACAATGAGCAGTTCTTC.